This passage covers 30 T cell receptor beta chains from one sample sequenced in a study of blood T cell repertoires in COVID-19. Some clones are missing from TCRdb's copy, which holds only in-frame ones; the method was immunoSEQ multiplex PCR. Among approximately 310,000 clones listed, about 90% were seen once. Sample: peripheral blood. The receptors were sampled from a woman aged 45-60 years who had recovered from COVID-19.

CDR3 sequence reads: CASSLSLGTGTSPLHF. The DNA of the CDR3 is TGTGCCAGCAGCTTATCCCTCGGGACAGGGACTTCACCCCTCCACTTT. The V gene is TRBV7-8, the J gene TRBJ1-6; TRBD1 aligns across 9 bases. Germline V lookup: CDR1 SGHVS, CDR2 FQNEAQ. The CDR3 has 16 amino acids. Trimming removed 2 bases from V and 9 bases from J; junction bases left unmatched: 8.

V usage is TRBV20-1 and J usage is TRBJ1-1, with D unresolved. The V and J ends lost 3 bases and 1 base respectively, with 9 bases between them. Germline lookup yields CDR1 DFQATT and CDR2 SNEGSKA (reference sequence). This CDR3 is built from 13 residues. CDR3: CSASITPNTEAFF. In nucleotides, the CDR3 is TGCAGTGCTAGTATAACACCGAACACTGAAGCTTTCTTT.

In the case of this clone: Different DNA sequences within this sample yield the same CDR3. The gene calls are TRBV10-3 and TRBJ2-7, with D possibly matching TRBD2 (5 bases). Deletions cut 8 bases from V and 4 bases from J, with 12 bases between. The CDR3 spans 12 residues. The germline gives CDR1 ENHRY, CDR2 SYGVKD. CDR3 DNA: TGTGCCATCTCCGGGGTGGGGTACGAGCAGTACTTC. Amino acid sequence: CAISGVGYEQYF.

In this sample, this clone turned up a few times. The chain couples TRBV2 to TRBJ1-5, with TRBD1 identical over 7 bases. V trimming: 5 bases; J trimming: 5 bases; junction bases outside the gene matches: 12. This CDR3 is 16 amino acids long. Germline V gives CDR1 SNHLY, CDR2 FYNNEI. The CDR3, as DNA: TGTGCCAGCAGTCCCGACTGGGGACAGAGGGATCAGCCCCAGCATTTT. Protein: CASSPDWGQRDQPQHF.

This CDR3 reads CASSYTEGTEAFF. The DNA of the CDR3 is TGTGCCAGCAGTTACACGGAGGGAACTGAAGCTTTCTTT. The chain carries TRBV6-2 or TRBV6-3 and TRBJ1-1; D call uncertain. V gave up 2 bases and J gave up 5 bases, with 9 bases separating them. The CDR3 consists of 13 residues. In germline, CDR1 is MNHEY, CDR2 SVGEGT.

V gene TRBV5-4 combines with J gene TRBJ1-1; 8 nucleotides align to TRBD1. The CDR3 is 15 amino acids. With V trimmed by 5 bases and J by 3 bases, 9 bases remained unmatched. The germline CDR1 and CDR2 sequences are SGHNT and YYREEE (reference sequence). CDR3 DNA sequence: TGTGCCAGCAGTTCGACAGGGGCGAGGGACACTGAAGCTTTCTTT. Its protein product is CASSSTGARDTEAFF.

The chain links TRBV19 to TRBJ1-1; the D is unclear. The V end was cut by 7 bases, the J end by 4 bases, with 22 bases between. Looked up from germline, CDR1 is LNHDA and CDR2 is SQIVND (reference sequence). The CDR3 sequence is 16 residues long. CDR3: CASTPGPRRQRTEAFF. The CDR3 DNA sequence: TGTGCCAGTACGCCCGGGCCCCGGAGGCAACGCACTGAAGCTTTCTTT.

J is TRBJ2-5 and V is TRBV11-2; 7 bases align to TRBD1. The V and J ends lost 1 base and 3 bases, in that order; junction bases with no gene match: 14. The CDR3 runs to 18 residues. CDR1 and CDR2 from the germline V gene are SGHAT and FQNNGV. CDR3 bases: TGTGCCAGCAGCTTAGGACTAAATTTGGGACAGTTAAAAGAGACCCAGTACTTC. Protein sequence: CASSLGLNLGQLKETQYF.

This chain joins TRBV6-5 and TRBJ2-2; D is uncertain. The CDR3 has 15 amino acids. Germline lookup yields CDR1 MNHEY and CDR2 SVGAGI. V lost 0 bases and J lost 0, with 5 bases in between. CDR3 sequence: CASSYSFTNTGELFF. The CDR3 region has the DNA TGTGCCAGCAGTTACTCCTTTACGAACACCGGGGAGCTGTTTTTT.

A single count supports this clone. The rearrangement joins TRBV27 to TRBJ2-7, with 8 bases lining up with TRBD2. Trimming removed 3 bases from V and 7 bases from J; junction bases left unmatched: 5. The CDR3 contains 13 residues. CDR1 and CDR2 from the germline V gene are MNHEY and SMNVEV (reference sequence). For the CDR3, the DNA is TGTGCCAGCAGTTTGGCGGGGGGCGAAGAGCAGTACTTC. It translates to CASSLAGGEEQYF.

A single count supports this clone. The chain links TRBV28 to TRBJ2-7; D perhaps matches TRBD2 (6 bases). Trimming stripped 3 bases from V and 0 bases from J, with 9 bases between. In germline, CDR1 is MDHEN, CDR2 SYDVKM. This CDR3 has 14 amino acids. CDR3 sequence reads: CASSFGGSSYEQYF. The CDR3 nucleotides are TGTGCCAGCAGTTTCGGGGGAAGCTCCTACGAGCAGTACTTC. The variable domain in full, with the rest retrieved from reference TRBV28 and TRBJ2-7, is DVKVTQSSRYLVKRTGEKVFLECVQDMDHENMFWYRQDPGLGLRLIYFSYDVKMKEKGDIPEGYSVSREKKERFSLILESASTNQTSMYLCASSFGGSSYEQYFGPGTRLTVT.

This chain links TRBV6-5 with TRBJ1-1, with no clear D. CDR1 and CDR2 from the germline V gene are MNHEY and SVGAGI. CDR3 size: 12 residues. With 6 bases removed from V and 4 bases from J, the gap between germline ends came to 9 bases. DNA for the CDR3: TGTGCCAGCAGATCCAGTGGCACTGAAGCTTTCTTT. Its protein product is CASRSSGTEAFF.

The V call is TRBV21-1, the J call TRBJ2-7; the table assigns TRBD1, which was not confirmed against the DNA. TRBV21-1 is flagged as a pseudogene. The CDR3 has 14 residues. The CDR3 coding sequence is TGTGCCAGCAGCGTTCCCGGACAGGGACGGGAGCAGTACTTC. This encodes CASSVPGQGREQYF.

This chain links TRBV15 with TRBJ2-7; tentatively, D is TRBD1 (5 bases). Trimming stripped 0 bases from V and 5 bases from J, with 17 bases between. Looked up from germline, CDR1 is LNHNV and CDR2 is YYDKDF (reference sequence). This CDR3 contains 16 residues. The CDR3 loop is CATSRDPGRAADEQYF. The CDR3 DNA reads as TGTGCCACCAGCAGAGATCCAGGCAGGGCGGCCGACGAGCAGTACTTC.

V usage is TRBV5-1 and J usage is TRBJ1-1; 7 bases agree with TRBD1. V lost 7 bases, J lost 1 base, and 16 bases stayed unmatched. This CDR3 is 17 amino acids long. Per the germline V gene, CDR1 is SGHRS and CDR2 is YFSETQ. Here the CDR3 reads CASRPLLNRGSNTEAFF. CDR3 DNA sequence: TGCGCCAGCCGACCATTACTGAACAGGGGATCGAACACTGAAGCTTTCTTT.

This clone appeared a few times. This chain joins TRBV7-8 and TRBJ1-2; 7 positions match TRBD1. Losses at the gene ends were 1 base for V and 2 bases for J; bases not matched to a gene: 1. CDR3 length: 14 residues. Germline CDR1 is SGHVS and CDR2 is FQNEAQ. DNA for the CDR3: TGTGCCAGCAGCTTAGAGACAGGGAACTATGGCTACACCTTC. Translation: CASSLETGNYGYTF.

This clone was observed once. The chain couples TRBV12-3 or TRBV12-4 to TRBJ1-3, with D unresolved. The germline V and J ends were trimmed by 7 bases and 0 bases, with 7 bases remaining between them. CDR3 length equals 13 residues. The CDR3 reads CASKSHSGNTIYF. CDR3 sequence (DNA): TGTGCCAGCAAGTCACACTCTGGAAACACCATATATTTT.

The chain uses TRBV28 and TRBJ2-2; TRBD2 might be the D (6 bases). The CDR3 loop spans 15 amino acids. Germline-derived CDR1 and CDR2 are MDHEN and SYDVKM. V lost 2 bases and J 4 bases, leaving 11 bases between the germline ends. CDR3 loop: CASSLGGVGTGELFF. The CDR3, as DNA: TGTGCCAGCAGTTTAGGAGGGGTCGGCACCGGGGAGCTGTTTTTT.

The rearrangement joins TRBV30 to TRBJ2-3; the match to TRBD2 covers 7 bases. V lost 6 bases and J lost 3; bases outside the gene matches: 9. Looked up from germline, CDR1 is GTSNPN and CDR2 is SVGIG (reference sequence). CDR3 length equals 14 residues. The CDR3 sequence is CACSGGLGTDTQYF. The CDR3 bases are TGTGCCTGCTCGGGAGGCCTGGGTACAGATACGCAGTATTTT.

This chain connects TRBV28 to TRBJ2-7, with 7 bases fitting TRBD2. The CDR3 consists of 14 residues. Losses at the gene ends were 8 bases for V and 1 base for J; bases not matched to a gene: 8. Per germline, CDR1 MDHEN and CDR2 SYDVKM. The CDR3 sequence: CASLRSGGSYEQYF. CDR3 in DNA: TGTGCCAGCCTGCGGTCGGGAGGTTCCTACGAGCAGTACTTC.

The chain has TRBV6-2 or TRBV6-3 and TRBJ2-3; possibly TRBD2 for D (5 bases). Germline CDR1 is MNHEY and CDR2 is SVGEGT. CDR3 size: 14 residues. Trimming removed 2 bases at V and 5 bases at J, with 11 bases between. Here the CDR3 reads CASSYGSGLDTQYF. The CDR3 bases are TGTGCCAGCAGTTACGGGTCGGGATTAGATACGCAGTATTTT.

As for this clone: A read error may account for a junction end that differs from germline. This chain links TRBV27 with TRBJ2-7; 10 bases fit TRBD1. The CDR3 runs 14 residues. Germline CDR1 MNHEY, CDR2 SMNVEV (reference sequence). The CDR3 DNA reads as TGTGCCAGCAGGAGGACAGGGGGACGAAGCTATACCGTTTTC. Translated, it gives CASRRTGGRSYTVF.

The table lists this clone with a count of one. The chain couples TRBV12-5 to TRBJ2-5; tentative D call: TRBD1 (5 bases). The CDR3 has 17 amino acids. Per the germline V gene, CDR1 is LGHNT and CDR2 is FRNRAP. The V end was cut by 1 base, the J end by 2 bases, with 17 bases between. The CDR3 reads CASGLARAGLSQETQYF. The DNA for the CDR3 is TGTGCTAGTGGTTTGGCCCGGGCAGGGCTTTCTCAAGAGACCCAGTACTTC.

The rearrangement uses TRBV3-1 (or the pseudogene TRBV3-2) and TRBJ2-7; TRBD2 might be the D (6 bases). Germline CDR1 reads LGHDT; CDR2 reads YNNKEL (reference sequence). The CDR3 runs to 13 residues. Trimming cost V 4 bases and J 5 bases, with 12 bases left between them. The CDR3 DNA sequence: TGTGCCAGCAGCCCCCCGGGGAGGAACGAGCAGTACTTC. It specifies CASSPPGRNEQYF.

This sequence joins TRBV5-1 and TRBJ1-2, with D tentatively TRBD1 (5 bases). The CDR3 is made up of 13 amino acids. The germline gives CDR1 SGHRS, CDR2 YFSETQ. Trimming shortened V by 4 bases and J by 3 bases, and 10 bases separated the two germline ends. CDR3 DNA: TGCGCCAGCAGCCCGTCGGGGGACTATGGCTACACCTTC. It specifies CASSPSGDYGYTF.

The chain is built from TRBV6-5 and TRBJ1-6, with D possibly matching TRBD1 (6 bases). From germline, CDR1 is MNHEY and CDR2 SVGAGI. The CDR3 runs 15 residues. Trimming left V 6 bases short and J 5 bases short, with 14 bases between. The CDR3: CASRPTGLNNSPLHF. Written as DNA, the CDR3 is TGTGCCAGCAGACCGACAGGTCTGAATAATTCACCCCTCCACTTT.

The chain couples TRBV7-9 to TRBJ2-3, with D tentatively TRBD1 (5 bases). Germline CDR1 SEHNR, CDR2 FQNEAQ (reference sequence). The V end was cut by 5 bases, the J end by 3 bases, with 9 bases between. This CDR3 comprises 13 residues. Here the CDR3 reads CASSRDSTDTQYF. CDR3 DNA sequence: TGTGCCAGCAGCCGCGACAGTACAGATACGCAGTATTTT.

The CDR3 DNA sequence: TGTGCCAGCAGCTTGGGCACAAGCACAGATACGCAGTATTTT. Protein sequence: CASSLGTSTDTQYF. The V and J genes are TRBV5-8 and TRBJ2-3; D ambiguous. There are 14 residues in the CDR3. Trimming took 0 bases from V and 0 from J, leaving 5 bases between them. The germline V gene has CDR1 SGHTS and CDR2 YDEGEE.

This clone was observed a single time. This chain links TRBV19 with TRBJ2-1, with D possibly TRBD2 on 6 matching bases. The CDR3 sequence is 12 residues long. The V gene lost 11 bases and the J gene lost 6 bases, with 14 bases spanning the gap. The germline gives CDR1 LNHDA, CDR2 SQIVND (reference sequence). The CDR3: CAADDGGNEQFF. The DNA of the CDR3 is TGTGCCGCGGACGACGGGGGCAATGAGCAGTTCTTC.

This rearrangement joins TRBV28 to TRBJ1-6; D is unresolved. Trimming took off 3 bases at V and 6 bases at J, with 12 bases between the two ends. CDR1 is MDHEN and CDR2 is SYDVKM in the germline V gene. The CDR3 runs 15 residues. In DNA form, the CDR3 reads TGTGCCAGCAGTTTCCTCAAACCTAGTAATTCACCCCTCCACTTT. This encodes CASSFLKPSNSPLHF.